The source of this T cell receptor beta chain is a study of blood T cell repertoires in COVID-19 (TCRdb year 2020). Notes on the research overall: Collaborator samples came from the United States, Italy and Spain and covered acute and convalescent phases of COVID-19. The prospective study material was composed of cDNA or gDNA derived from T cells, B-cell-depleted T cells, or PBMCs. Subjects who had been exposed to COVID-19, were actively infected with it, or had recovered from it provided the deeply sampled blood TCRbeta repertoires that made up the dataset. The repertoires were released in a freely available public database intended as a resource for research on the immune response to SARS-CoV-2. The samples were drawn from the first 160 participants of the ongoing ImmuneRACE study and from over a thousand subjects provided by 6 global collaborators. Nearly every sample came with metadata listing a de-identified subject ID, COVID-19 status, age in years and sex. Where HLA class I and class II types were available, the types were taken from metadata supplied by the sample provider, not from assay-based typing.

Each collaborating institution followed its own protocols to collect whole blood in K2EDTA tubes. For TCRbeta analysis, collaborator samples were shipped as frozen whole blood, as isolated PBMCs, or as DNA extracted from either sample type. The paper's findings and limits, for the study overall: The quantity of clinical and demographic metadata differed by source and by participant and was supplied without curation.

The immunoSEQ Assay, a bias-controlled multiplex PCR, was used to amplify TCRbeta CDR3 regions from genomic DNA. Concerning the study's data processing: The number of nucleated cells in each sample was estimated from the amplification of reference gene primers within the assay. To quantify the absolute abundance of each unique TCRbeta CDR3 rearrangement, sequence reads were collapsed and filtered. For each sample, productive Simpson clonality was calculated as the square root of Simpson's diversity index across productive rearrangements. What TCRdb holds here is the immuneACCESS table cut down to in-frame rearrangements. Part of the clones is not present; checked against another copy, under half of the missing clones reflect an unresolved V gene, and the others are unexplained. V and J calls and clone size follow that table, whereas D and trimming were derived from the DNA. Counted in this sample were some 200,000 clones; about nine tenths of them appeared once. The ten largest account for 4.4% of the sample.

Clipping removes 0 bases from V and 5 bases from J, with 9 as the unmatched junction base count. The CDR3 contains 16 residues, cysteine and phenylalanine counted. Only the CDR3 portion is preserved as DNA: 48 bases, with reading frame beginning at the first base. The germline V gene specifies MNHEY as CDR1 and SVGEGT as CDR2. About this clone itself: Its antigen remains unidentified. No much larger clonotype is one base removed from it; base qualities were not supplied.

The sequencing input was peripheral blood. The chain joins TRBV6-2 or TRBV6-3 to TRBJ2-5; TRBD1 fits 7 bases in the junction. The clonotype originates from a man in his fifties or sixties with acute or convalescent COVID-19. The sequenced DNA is TGTGCCAGCAGTTACTCGATAGGGGGCGGATCTGAGACCCAGTACTTC. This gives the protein CASSYSIGGGSETQYF.